This T cell receptor (beta chain) was observed in a study of control samples from healthy donors and cancer patients. The germline V and J ends were trimmed by 5 bases and 4 bases, with 14 bases remaining between them. Per the germline V gene, CDR1 is SGHVS and CDR2 is FQNEAQ. This CDR3 has 15 residues. This clone was counted a few times. Sequencing used immunoSEQ multiplex PCR; TCRdb keeps in-frame clones, though not all of them. The data hold 150,000 or so clones, with around 90% observed a single time. This chain joins TRBV7-8 and TRBJ1-4; TRBD1 is a possible D gene (6 bases). Material: blood. The sequence derives from a man aged 25-45 years in good health. The chain's CDR3 is CASSVQGLGNEKLFF. Written as DNA, the CDR3 is TGTGCCAGCAGCGTTCAGGGGTTAGGTAATGAAAAACTGTTTTTT. The complete variable domain, with remaining parts taken from reference TRBV7-8 and TRBJ1-4, reads GAGVSQSPRYKVAKRGQDVALRCDPISGHVSLFWYQQALGQGPEFLTYFQNEAQLDKSGLPSDRFFAERPEGSVSTLKIQRTQQEDSAVYLCASSVQGLGNEKLFFGSGTQLSVL.